This entry lists 22 T cell receptor beta chains sequenced from one sample in a study of control samples from healthy donors and cancer patients. The protocol was immunoSEQ multiplex PCR, while the TCRdb copy is restricted to in-frame clones and leaves out a portion. The sample has 150,000 or so clones; over 90% are singletons. Source material: blood. The receptors derive from a man aged 50-60 years in good health.

This clone was seen only a few times. The chain recombines TRBV3-1 (or the pseudogene TRBV3-2) with TRBJ1-5; D may be TRBD1 (5 bases). V was trimmed by 4 bases and J by 0 bases, leaving 10 bases between them. The CDR3 totals 15 residues. Germline V gene data show CDR1 as LGHDT and CDR2 as YNNKEL (reference sequence). The CDR3 loop reads CASSPGPLSNQPQHF. In DNA form, the CDR3 reads TGTGCCAGCAGCCCGGGACCTCTTAGCAATCAGCCCCAGCATTTT.

This rearrangement joins TRBV29-1 to TRBJ2-2; 7 bases map to TRBD2. After removal of 5 bases from V and 4 bases from J, the junction contained 4 bases not matched to a gene. The CDR3 covers 13 residues. Germline V CDR1 and CDR2: SQVTM, ANQGSEA. CDR3 in DNA: TGCAGCGTTTGGGACTATTCCACCGGGGAGCTGTTTTTT. It translates to CSVWDYSTGELFF.

The chain recombines TRBV19 with TRBJ2-3; D is perhaps TRBD2 (7 bases). The CDR3 sequence is 15 residues long. The germline gives CDR1 LNHDA, CDR2 SQIVND (reference sequence). V dropped 10 bases and J dropped 3 bases, with 20 bases sitting between them. CDR3 residues: CATAPGGPGTDTQYF. The DNA for the CDR3 is TGTGCCACCGCTCCCGGGGGGCCCGGGACAGATACGCAGTATTTT.

The genes are TRBV6-6 and TRBJ1-4; the match to TRBD1 covers 7 bases. J lost 5 bases, V lost 5 bases, and 5 bases had no gene match. CDR3 length equals 14 residues. Germline CDR1 MNHNY, CDR2 SVGAGI (reference sequence). The CDR3 is CASSTQGPNEKLFF. DNA of the CDR3: TGTGCCAGCAGTACACAGGGGCCCAATGAAAAACTGTTTTTT.

This chain joins TRBV10-1 and TRBJ2-4; D unresolved. Germline CDR1 and CDR2: WNHNN and SYGVQD (reference sequence). V gave up 10 bases and J gave up 4 bases, with 11 bases separating them. This CDR3 has 12 amino acids. CDR3 region: CATSDSKNIQYF. The CDR3 DNA follows: TGCGCCACCTCCGACTCGAAAAACATTCAGTACTTC.

The chain links TRBV6-5 to TRBJ1-6; D gene unclear. This CDR3 contains 14 residues. Germline V gene data show CDR1 as MNHEY and CDR2 as SVGAGI. Trimming took off 6 bases at V and 7 bases at J, with 13 bases between the two ends. CDR3 loop: CASSSAGKNSPLHF. CDR3 DNA sequence: TGTGCCAGCAGCTCAGCCGGGAAGAATTCACCCCTCCACTTT.

V is TRBV7-6 and J is TRBJ1-2, with a weak D call TRBD1 (5 bases). V was cut by 1 base and J by 4 bases, with 13 bases left in between. The CDR3 loop spans 15 amino acids. Germline V gives CDR1 SGHVS, CDR2 FNYEAQ. DNA of the CDR3: TGTGCCAGCAGCTTAGGGCAGGGAGGGAGCTATGGCTACACCTTC. Translation gives CASSLGQGGSYGYTF.

The chain uses TRBV19 and TRBJ1-3; the D is unclear. The CDR3 consists of 16 residues. Per the germline V gene, CDR1 is LNHDA and CDR2 is SQIVND (reference sequence). The V and J ends lost 7 bases and 0 bases respectively, with 16 bases between them. CDR3 DNA sequence: TGTGCCAGTACCGTATTGTGGGGATACTCTGGAAACACCATATATTTT. Protein product: CASTVLWGYSGNTIYF. Using reference TRBV19 and TRBJ1-3 for the parts outside the CDR3, the full variable domain is DGGITQSPKYLFRKEGQNVTLSCEQNLNHDAMYWYRQDPGQGLRLIYYSQIVNDFQKGDIAEGYSVSREKKESFPLTVTSAQKNPTAFYLCASTVLWGYSGNTIYFGEGSWLTVV.

This clone was detected only once. The V gene is TRBV5-4, the J gene TRBJ1-1; D remains unclear. Germline assignment: CDR1 SGHNT and CDR2 YYREEE (reference sequence). CDR3 length equals 12 residues. Between the trimmed V and J ends, which lost 2 bases and 11 bases, there was a span of 13 bases. CDR3 region: CASSFERASAFF. The DNA for the CDR3 is TGTGCCAGCAGCTTCGAGAGGGCTTCGGCTTTCTTT.

The V call is TRBV19, the J call TRBJ1-4, with D hard to call. Trimming took off 3 bases at V and 3 bases at J, with 8 bases between the two ends. The length of the CDR3 is 14 residues. CDR1 and CDR2 from the germline V gene are LNHDA and SQIVND (reference sequence). The CDR3, as DNA: TGTGCCAGTAGTATGCGGTCTTCTAATGAAAAACTGTTTTTT. As protein: CASSMRSSNEKLFF.

The genes are TRBV29-1 and TRBJ1-2, with 7 bases that match TRBD1. The CDR3 length is 13 residues. Germline CDR1 reads SQVTM; CDR2 reads ANQGSEA. V lost 5 bases, J lost 4 bases, and 7 bases stayed unmatched. For the CDR3, the DNA is TGCAGCGTTATCCCGACAGGGACCTATGGCTACACCTTC. It is translated as CSVIPTGTYGYTF.

The chain has TRBV19 and TRBJ1-3, with a tentative D call TRBD1 (5 bases). This CDR3 has 16 residues. Trimming took off 7 bases at V and 0 bases at J, with 16 bases between the two ends. Germline CDR1 is LNHDA and CDR2 is SQIVND (reference sequence). The DNA for the CDR3 is TGTGCCAGTAAGGGACGGGCAGCGAGCTCTGGAAACACCATATATTTT. It yields the protein CASKGRAASSGNTIYF.

This chain uses TRBV28 with TRBJ1-2; D is possibly TRBD1 (5 bases). The CDR3 has 14 residues. Germline V gene lookup returns CDR1 MDHEN and CDR2 SYDVKM. V was shortened by 0 bases and J by 7 bases, with 12 bases between the two germline ends. The CDR3 loop is CASSLWNRNTGYTF. CDR3 DNA: TGTGCCAGCAGTTTATGGAACAGGAATACTGGCTACACCTTC.

V usage is TRBV7-9 and J usage is TRBJ2-1, with TRBD2 as a possible D gene (6 bases). V lost 5 bases and J lost 4, with 12 bases in between. CDR1 is SEHNR, CDR2 FQNEAQ, per germline (reference sequence). There are 14 residues in the CDR3. CDR3 sequence (DNA): TGTGCCAGCAGCCGGGCGGCGGGGTACAATGAGCAGTTCTTC. Amino acid sequence: CASSRAAGYNEQFF.

The chain uses TRBV10-2 and TRBJ1-4; D not certain. CDR3 length: 15 amino acids. CDR1 is WSHSY and CDR2 is SAAADI in the germline V gene. The V end was cut by 2 bases, the J end by 2 bases, with 9 bases between. The CDR3 here is CASSEVGLTNEKLFF. CDR3 nucleotides: TGCGCCAGCAGTGAGGTCGGGTTGACTAATGAAAAACTGTTTTTT.

The chain is built from TRBV19 and TRBJ1-1; D gene uncertain. CDR3 length: 17 amino acids. The ends were cut back, 5 bases at V and 0 bases at J, with 19 bases in the middle. Per germline, CDR1 LNHDA and CDR2 SQIVND (reference sequence). The CDR3 region is CASSLTGTRMVNTEAFF. The CDR3 nucleotides read TGTGCCAGTAGTTTGACGGGAACGCGAATGGTGAACACTGAAGCTTTCTTT. Filled out from reference TRBV19 and TRBJ1-1, the complete variable domain reads DGGITQSPKYLFRKEGQNVTLSCEQNLNHDAMYWYRQDPGQGLRLIYYSQIVNDFQKGDIAEGYSVSREKKESFPLTVTSAQKNPTAFYLCASSLTGTRMVNTEAFFGQGTRLTVV.

The rearrangement uses TRBV7-2 and TRBJ1-2; perhaps TRBD1 as D (5 bases). V lost 1 base to trimming and J lost 8 bases, with 8 bases between them. The CDR3 loop spans 12 amino acids. In germline, CDR1 is SGHTA, CDR2 FQGNSA. The CDR3 nucleotides read TGTGCCAGCAGCTTAGAAGGGGAGGGCTACACCTTC. It encodes CASSLEGEGYTF.

The chain uses TRBV5-4 and TRBJ1-3, with TRBD1 identical over 8 bases. The CDR3 covers 14 residues. The germline CDR1 and CDR2 sequences are SGHNT and YYREEE (reference sequence). V shed 4 bases and J 2 bases; nucleotides not matched to a gene: 2. The CDR3 sequence is CASSPRGPGNTIYF. DNA of the CDR3: TGTGCCAGCAGCCCCAGGGGGCCTGGAAACACCATATATTTT.

The chain couples TRBV24-1 to TRBJ2-1, with 7 bases that match TRBD1. The CDR3 is made up of 14 amino acids. Trimming took 3 bases from V and 8 from J; bases not matched to a gene: 6. The germline V gene encodes CDR1 KGHDR and CDR2 SFDVKD. CDR3 residues: CATSDVDRYYEQFF. Here the CDR3 DNA reads TGTGCCACCAGTGATGTGGACAGGTACTATGAGCAGTTCTTC.

The rearrangement uses TRBV28 and TRBJ1-1; a possible D gene is TRBD1 (5 bases). Trimming took off 6 bases at V and 5 bases at J, with 16 bases between the two ends. The CDR3 extends over 14 amino acids. Germline loops: CDR1 MDHEN, CDR2 SYDVKM. This chain's CDR3 is CASSSMGEGTEAFF. DNA of the CDR3: TGTGCCAGCAGCTCCATGGGGGAAGGTACTGAAGCTTTCTTT.

J is TRBJ2-1 and V is TRBV28, with 12 nucleotides matching TRBD1. Trimming took 4 bases from V and 7 from J; bases not matched to a gene: 5. The CDR3 is made up of 15 amino acids. Germline loops: CDR1 MDHEN, CDR2 SYDVKM. The chain's CDR3 is CASSSPGQGANEQFF. In DNA form, the CDR3 reads TGTGCCAGCAGTTCGCCGGGACAGGGGGCAAATGAGCAGTTCTTC. Together with reference TRBV28 and TRBJ2-1, the CDR3 gives the full variable domain: DVKVTQSSRYLVKRTGEKVFLECVQDMDHENMFWYRQDPGLGLRLIYFSYDVKMKEKGDIPEGYSVSREKKERFSLILESASTNQTSMYLCASSSPGQGANEQFFGPGTRLTVL.

This clone appeared once. V gene TRBV5-1 combines with J gene TRBJ1-2; weak D call: TRBD1 (5 bases). Germline V CDR1 and CDR2: SGHRS, YFSETQ. The CDR3 extends over 16 amino acids. V was clipped by 0 bases and J by 0 bases, with 12 bases between them. CDR3 amino acids: CASSLAPQVSNYGYTF. The CDR3 DNA is TGCGCCAGCAGCTTGGCCCCACAGGTTTCTAACTATGGCTACACCTTC.